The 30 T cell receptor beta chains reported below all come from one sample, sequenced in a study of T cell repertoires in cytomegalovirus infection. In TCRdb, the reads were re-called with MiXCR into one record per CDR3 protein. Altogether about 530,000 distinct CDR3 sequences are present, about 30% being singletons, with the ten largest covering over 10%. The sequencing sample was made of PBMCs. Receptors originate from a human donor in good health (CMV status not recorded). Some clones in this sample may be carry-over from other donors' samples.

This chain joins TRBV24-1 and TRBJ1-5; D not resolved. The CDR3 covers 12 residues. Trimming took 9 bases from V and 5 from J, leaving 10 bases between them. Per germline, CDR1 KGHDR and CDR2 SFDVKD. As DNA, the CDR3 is TGTGCCACCCAGAGCGGTGATCAGCCCCAGCATTTT. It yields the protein CATQSGDQPQHF.

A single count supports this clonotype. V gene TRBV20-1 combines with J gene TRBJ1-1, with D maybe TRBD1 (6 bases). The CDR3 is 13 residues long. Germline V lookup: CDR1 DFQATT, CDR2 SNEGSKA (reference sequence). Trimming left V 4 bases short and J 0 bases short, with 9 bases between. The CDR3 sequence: CSAIGQMNTEAFF. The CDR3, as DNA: TGCAGTGCTATCGGACAGATGAACACTGAAGCTTTCTTT.

The DNA of the CDR3 is TGTGCCAGCAGCTTTGGGACTAGCGGAGAATACGAGCAGTACTTC. It yields the protein CASSFGTSGEYEQYF. The chain is built from TRBV11-2 and TRBJ2-7; 11 bases match TRBD2. CDR1 is SGHAT and CDR2 is FQNNGV in the germline V gene. Trimming removed 3 bases from V and 4 bases from J; junction bases left unmatched: 5. The CDR3 sequence is 15 residues long.

This CDR3 is CASSPDGLPYGYTF. The CDR3 bases are TGTGCCAGCAGCCCGGACGGCCTGCCCTATGGCTACACCTTC. This chain joins TRBV5-5 and TRBJ1-2; no firm D call. This CDR3 is 14 amino acids long. CDR1 SGHKS and CDR2 YYEKEE come from the germline V gene (reference sequence). Trimming removed 4 bases from V and 4 bases from J, with 14 bases in between.

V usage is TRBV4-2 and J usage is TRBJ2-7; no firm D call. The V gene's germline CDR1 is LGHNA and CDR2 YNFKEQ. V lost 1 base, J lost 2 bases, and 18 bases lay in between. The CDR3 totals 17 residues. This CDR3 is CASSQGIPWARPYEQYF. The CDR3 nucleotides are TGTGCCAGCAGCCAAGGGATCCCGTGGGCCCGGCCCTACGAGCAGTACTTC.

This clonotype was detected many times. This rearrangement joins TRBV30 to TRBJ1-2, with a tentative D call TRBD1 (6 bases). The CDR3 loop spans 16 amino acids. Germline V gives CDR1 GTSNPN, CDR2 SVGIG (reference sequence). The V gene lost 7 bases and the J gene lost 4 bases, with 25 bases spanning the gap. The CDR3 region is CASQGQGSGHAYGYTF. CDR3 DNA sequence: TGTGCCTCCCAGGGGCAGGGATCGGGTCATGCCTATGGCTACACCTTC.

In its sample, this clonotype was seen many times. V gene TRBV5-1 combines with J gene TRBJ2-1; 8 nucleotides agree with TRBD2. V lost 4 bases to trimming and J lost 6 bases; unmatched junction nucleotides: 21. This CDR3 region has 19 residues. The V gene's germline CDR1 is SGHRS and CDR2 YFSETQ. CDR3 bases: TGCGCCAGCAGCATATCTGGGCGGGAGGCCTCCCGGGGTATCAATGAGCAGTTCTTC. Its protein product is CASSISGREASRGINEQFF. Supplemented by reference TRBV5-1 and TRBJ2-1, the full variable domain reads KAGVTQTPRYLIKTRGQQVTLSCSPISGHRSVSWYQQTPGQGLQFLFEYFSETQRNKGNFPGRFSGRQFSNSRSEMNVSTLELGDSALYLCASSISGREASRGINEQFFGPGTRLTVL.

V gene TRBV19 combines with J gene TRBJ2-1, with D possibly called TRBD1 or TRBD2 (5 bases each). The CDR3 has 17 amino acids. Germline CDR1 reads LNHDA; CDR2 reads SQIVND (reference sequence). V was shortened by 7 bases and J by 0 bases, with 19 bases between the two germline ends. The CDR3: CASTYGARDHSYNEQFF. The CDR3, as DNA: TGTGCCAGTACTTATGGTGCCCGGGACCACTCCTACAATGAGCAGTTCTTC. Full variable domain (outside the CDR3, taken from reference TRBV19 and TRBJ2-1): DGGITQSPKYLFRKEGQNVTLSCEQNLNHDAMYWYRQDPGQGLRLIYYSQIVNDFQKGDIAEGYSVSREKKESFPLTVTSAQKNPTAFYLCASTYGARDHSYNEQFFGPGTRLTVL.

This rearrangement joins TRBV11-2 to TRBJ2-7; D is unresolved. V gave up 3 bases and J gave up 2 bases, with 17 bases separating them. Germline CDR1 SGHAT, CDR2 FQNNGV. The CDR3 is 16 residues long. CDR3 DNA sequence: TGTGCCAGCAGCTTGTTGCCAGCTAAGATCCCCTACGAGCAGTACGTC. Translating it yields CASSLLPAKIPYEQYV.

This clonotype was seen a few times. CDR3 in amino acids: CASSIGQGRQPQHF. Written as DNA, the CDR3 is TGTGCCAGCAGCATAGGACAGGGAAGACAGCCCCAGCATTTT. The rearrangement joins TRBV28 to TRBJ1-5, with 8 nucleotides matching TRBD1. Trimming cost V 6 bases and J 7 bases; bases outside gene matches: 8. The CDR3 extends over 14 amino acids. Germline CDR1 reads MDHEN; CDR2 reads SYDVKM.

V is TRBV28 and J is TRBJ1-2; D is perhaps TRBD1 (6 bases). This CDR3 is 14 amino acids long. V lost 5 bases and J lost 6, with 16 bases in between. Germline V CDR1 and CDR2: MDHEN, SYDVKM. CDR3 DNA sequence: TGTGCCAGCAGTCTTCAAGGGGGGTTGGATGGCTACACCTTC. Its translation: CASSLQGGLDGYTF.

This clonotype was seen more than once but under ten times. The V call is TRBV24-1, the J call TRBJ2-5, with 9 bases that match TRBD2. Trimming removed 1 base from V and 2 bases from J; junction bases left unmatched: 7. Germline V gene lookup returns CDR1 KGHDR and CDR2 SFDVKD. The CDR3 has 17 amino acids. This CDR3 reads CATSDFRPLAGQETQYF. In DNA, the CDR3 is TGTGCCACCAGTGATTTTCGTCCACTAGCGGGTCAAGAGACCCAGTACTTC.

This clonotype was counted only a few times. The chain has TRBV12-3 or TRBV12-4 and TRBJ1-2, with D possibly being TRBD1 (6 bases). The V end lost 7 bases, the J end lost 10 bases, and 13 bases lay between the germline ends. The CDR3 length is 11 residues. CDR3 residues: CASTSTGPYTF. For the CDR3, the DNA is TGTGCCAGCACCTCGACAGGCCCCTACACCTTC.

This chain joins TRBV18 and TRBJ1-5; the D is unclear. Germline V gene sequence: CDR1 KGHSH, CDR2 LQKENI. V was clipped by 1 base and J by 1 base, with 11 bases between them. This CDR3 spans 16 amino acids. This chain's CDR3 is CASSPREIGSNQPQHF. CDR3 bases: TGTGCCAGCTCACCACGGGAGATCGGAAGCAATCAGCCCCAGCATTTT.

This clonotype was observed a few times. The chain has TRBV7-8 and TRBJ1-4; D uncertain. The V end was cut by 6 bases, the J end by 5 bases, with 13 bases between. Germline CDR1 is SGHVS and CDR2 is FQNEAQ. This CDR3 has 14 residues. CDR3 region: CASSFDGLNEKLFF. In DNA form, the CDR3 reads TGTGCCAGCAGTTTCGACGGACTAAATGAAAAACTGTTTTTT.

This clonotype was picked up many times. CDR3 nucleotide sequence: TGTGCCAGCAGCAAGGACAGAGACACCATATATTTT. Protein product: CASSKDRDTIYF. This rearrangement joins TRBV7-8 to TRBJ1-3, with D perhaps TRBD1 (6 bases). Germline values: CDR1 SGHVS, CDR2 FQNEAQ. This CDR3 spans 12 amino acids. The V end lost 5 bases, the J end lost 8 bases, and 10 bases lay between the germline ends.

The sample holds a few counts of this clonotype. The CDR3 sequence: CATDSLGVAFF. As DNA, the CDR3 is TGTGCCACCGACAGTTTAGGTGTAGCTTTCTTT. The J gene is TRBJ1-1, the V gene TRBV28; D possibly corresponds to TRBD1 (5 bases). Per the germline V gene, CDR1 is MDHEN and CDR2 is SYDVKM. Trimming took 10 bases from V and 10 from J, leaving 16 bases between them. The CDR3 has 11 residues.

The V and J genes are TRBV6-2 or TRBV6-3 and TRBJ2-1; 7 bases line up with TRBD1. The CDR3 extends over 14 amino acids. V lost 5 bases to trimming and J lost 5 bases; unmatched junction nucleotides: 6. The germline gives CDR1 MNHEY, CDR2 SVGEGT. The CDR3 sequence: CASSPGGSHNEQFF. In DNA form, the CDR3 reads TGTGCCAGCAGTCCAGGGGGAAGCCACAATGAGCAGTTCTTC.

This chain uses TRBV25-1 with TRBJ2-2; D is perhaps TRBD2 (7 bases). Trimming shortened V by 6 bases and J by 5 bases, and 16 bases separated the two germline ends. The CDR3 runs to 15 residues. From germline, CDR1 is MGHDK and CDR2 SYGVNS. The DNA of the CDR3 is TGTGCCAGCAGGAGGGACACGGGAGGAACCGGGGAGCTGTTTTTT. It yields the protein CASRRDTGGTGELFF.

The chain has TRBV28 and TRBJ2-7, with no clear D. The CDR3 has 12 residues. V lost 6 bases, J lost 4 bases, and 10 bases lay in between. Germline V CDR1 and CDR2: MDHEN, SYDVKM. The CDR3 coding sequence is TGTGCCAGCAGCCCGGACCATTACGAGCAGTACTTC. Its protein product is CASSPDHYEQYF.

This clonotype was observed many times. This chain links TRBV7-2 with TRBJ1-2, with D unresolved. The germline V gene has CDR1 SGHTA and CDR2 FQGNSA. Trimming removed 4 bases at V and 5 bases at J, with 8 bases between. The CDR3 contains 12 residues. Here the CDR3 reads CASSSRGYGYTF. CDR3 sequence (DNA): TGTGCCAGCAGCTCACGGGGATATGGCTACACCTTC.

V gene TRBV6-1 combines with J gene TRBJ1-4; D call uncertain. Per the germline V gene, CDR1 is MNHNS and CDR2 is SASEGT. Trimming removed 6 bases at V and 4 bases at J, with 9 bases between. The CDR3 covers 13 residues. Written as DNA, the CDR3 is TGTGCCAGCAGCAAATACAGTAATGAAAAACTGTTTTTT. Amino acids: CASSKYSNEKLFF.

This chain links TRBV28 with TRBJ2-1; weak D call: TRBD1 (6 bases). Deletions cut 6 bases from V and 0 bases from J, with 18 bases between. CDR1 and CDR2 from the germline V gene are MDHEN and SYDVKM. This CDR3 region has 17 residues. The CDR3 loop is CASSAPFRDNSYNEQFF. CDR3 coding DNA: TGTGCCAGCAGCGCCCCATTCCGGGACAACTCCTACAATGAGCAGTTCTTC.

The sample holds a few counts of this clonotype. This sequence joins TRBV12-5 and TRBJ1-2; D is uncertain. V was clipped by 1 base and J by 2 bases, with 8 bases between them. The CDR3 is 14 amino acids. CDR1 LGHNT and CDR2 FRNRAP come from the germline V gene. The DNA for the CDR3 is TGTGCTAGTGGTTTGGGCACCAAAAACTATGGCTACACCTTC. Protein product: CASGLGTKNYGYTF.

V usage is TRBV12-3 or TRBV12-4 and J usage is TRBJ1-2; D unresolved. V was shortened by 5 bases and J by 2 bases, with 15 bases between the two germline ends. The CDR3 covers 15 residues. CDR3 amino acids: CASSPRRTPNYGYTF. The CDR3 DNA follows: TGTGCCAGCAGTCCCCGGCGGACTCCAAACTATGGCTACACCTTC.

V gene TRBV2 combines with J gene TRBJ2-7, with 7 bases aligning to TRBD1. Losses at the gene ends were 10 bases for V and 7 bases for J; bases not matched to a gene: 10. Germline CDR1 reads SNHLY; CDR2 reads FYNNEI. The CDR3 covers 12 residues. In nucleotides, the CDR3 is TGTGCCATCTCGAGGGGGCCTCGGGAGCAGTACGTC. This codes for CAISRGPREQYV.

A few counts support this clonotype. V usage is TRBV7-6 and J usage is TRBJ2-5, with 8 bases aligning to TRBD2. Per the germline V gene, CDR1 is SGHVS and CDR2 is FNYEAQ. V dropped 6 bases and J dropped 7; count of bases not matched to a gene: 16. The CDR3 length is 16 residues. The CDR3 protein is CASSYPERERFGTQYF. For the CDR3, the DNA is TGTGCCAGCAGTTATCCGGAGCGGGAGAGATTCGGGACCCAGTACTTC.

The DNA for the CDR3 is TGTGCCAGCAGCCCCCGGACAGGTAACAATGAGCAGTTCTTC. Translated: CASSPRTGNNEQFF. The chain recombines TRBV7-2 with TRBJ2-1; 7 nucleotides align to TRBD1. The V and J ends lost 5 bases and 5 bases, in that order; junction bases with no gene match: 6. Germline V gene data show CDR1 as SGHTA and CDR2 as FQGNSA. The CDR3 covers 14 residues.

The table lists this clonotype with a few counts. In DNA form, the CDR3 reads TGTGCCAGCAATCCGAGGGGGAACACTGAAGCTTTCTTT. Translation: CASNPRGNTEAFF. V is TRBV11-2 and J is TRBJ1-1; weak D call: TRBD1 (5 bases). CDR3 size: 13 residues. V was clipped by 7 bases and J by 1 base, with 10 bases between them. CDR1 and CDR2 (germline): SGHAT, FQNNGV.

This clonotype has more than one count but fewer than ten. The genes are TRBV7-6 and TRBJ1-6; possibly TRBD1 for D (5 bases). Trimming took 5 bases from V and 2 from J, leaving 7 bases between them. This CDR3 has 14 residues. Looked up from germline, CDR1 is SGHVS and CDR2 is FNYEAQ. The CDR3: CASSPQAYNSPLHF. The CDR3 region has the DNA TGTGCCAGCAGCCCACAGGCCTATAATTCACCCCTCCACTTT.